Reported below is one T cell receptor (beta chain). The sample comes from a study of regulatory T cells in long-lasting Graves disease. Time point of the sample: persistent/refractory GD, antithyroid drugs over 5 years with positive TRAb. RNA isolated from PBMCs was used to make the TCR library. Construction of the TCR beta libraries employed iRepertoire HTBI primers in conjunction with Arm-PCR of CDR3 regions. TCRdb reanalysed the multiplex PCR reads using MiXCR and keeps one entry per CDR3 protein. Here the sample spans some 420,000 distinct CDR3 sequences, around a fifth being singletons. The V end was cut by 0 bases, the J end by 12 bases, with 23 bases between. This CDR3 spans 16 amino acids. Germline CDR1 is LNHDA and CDR2 is SQIVND (reference sequence).

The sequence came from a female donor with Graves disease. Sequencing was performed on peripheral blood mononuclear cells (PBMCs), taken when the disease was refractory, from a patient treated with antithyroid drugs. V and J are TRBV19 and TRBJ1-1; a weak D match, TRBD1 (5 bases). The CDR3 DNA sequence: TGTGCCAGTAGTATAGACCACCGCTTATCTTGGGGGGGACCTTTCTTT. It codes for CASSIDHRLSWGGPFF.